Below, one TCR beta chain is given with its context. The sample originates from a study of shared T cell receptors in the human thymus. Assay: immunoSEQ multiplex PCR; the TCRdb copy retains only in-frame clones and omits some. Of about 660,000 clones in the sample, around 87% are singletons; the top ten hold 0.0095% to 0.012%. V shed 0 bases and J 2 bases; nucleotides not matched to a gene: 9. The CDR3 length is 18 residues. Germline loops: CDR1 PRHDT, CDR2 FYEKMQ (reference sequence). The sample was also linked to a second study, of human thymus T cells. That study reports: The people who donated were healthy Finnish babies having corrective surgery for congenital heart defects. During corrective heart surgery, resections were taken, and the thymus tissue came from them. Thymic and blood repertoires seemed to favor certain V and J genes. Highly overlapping thymic repertoires in unrelated individuals were reported by related research.

The chain joins TRBV13 to TRBJ2-4, with 8 bases aligning to TRBD2. The clonotype originates from a boy younger than two with a congenital heart defect. Material for sequencing was thymocytes. The CDR3 region is CASSLGGGVSGTKNIQYF. The CDR3 region has the DNA TGTGCCAGCAGCTTAGGCGGGGGGGTGTCGGGGACCAAAAACATTCAGTACTTC.